This T cell receptor (beta chain) was identified during a study of shared clonotypes between healthy human individuals. Concerning this clone: As yet, its antigen is unknown. Other DNA sequences in this specimen translate into the identical CDR3.

Healthy HIV-negative adults with no recent acute infections or vaccinations were recruited as donors. Every immunoSEQ plate was one replicate of a subset's evenly spread DNA. Clones were read by immunoSEQ multiplex PCR, and TCRdb kept only the in-frame ones, dropping some. The data show 2 million to 3 million clones, 93% seen once. Points from the study as a whole: Naive subsets, compared against memory subsets, generally had larger estimated richness values.

The sequence came from a man younger than 35 in good health. Some clones in this sample may be carry-over from other donors' samples. Sample: naive CD4+ T cells from PBMCs. Regarding subset: CD45RA+ positively selected.

The CDR3 DNA follows: TGTGCCAGCAGTTCCCCCGGCGGGGGTACCTACGAGCAGTACTTC. The encoded protein is CASSSPGGGTYEQYF. The chain uses TRBV28 and TRBJ2-7; TRBD2 agrees at 7 bases. CDR1 is MDHEN and CDR2 is SYDVKM in the germline V gene. Trimming removed 4 bases from V and 2 bases from J; junction bases left unmatched: 8. This CDR3 is built from 15 residues.